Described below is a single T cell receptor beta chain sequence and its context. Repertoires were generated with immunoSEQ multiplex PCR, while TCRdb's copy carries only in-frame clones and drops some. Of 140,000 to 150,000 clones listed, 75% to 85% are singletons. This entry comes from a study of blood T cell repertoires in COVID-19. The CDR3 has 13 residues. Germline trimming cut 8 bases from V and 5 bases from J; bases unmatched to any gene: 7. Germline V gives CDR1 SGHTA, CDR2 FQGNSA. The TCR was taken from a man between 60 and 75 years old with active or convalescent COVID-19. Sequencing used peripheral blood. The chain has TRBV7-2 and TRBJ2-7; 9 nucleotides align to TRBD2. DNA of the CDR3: TGTGCCAGCTTAAGCGGGGGGAGAAACGAGCAGTACTTC. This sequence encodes CASLSGGRNEQYF.